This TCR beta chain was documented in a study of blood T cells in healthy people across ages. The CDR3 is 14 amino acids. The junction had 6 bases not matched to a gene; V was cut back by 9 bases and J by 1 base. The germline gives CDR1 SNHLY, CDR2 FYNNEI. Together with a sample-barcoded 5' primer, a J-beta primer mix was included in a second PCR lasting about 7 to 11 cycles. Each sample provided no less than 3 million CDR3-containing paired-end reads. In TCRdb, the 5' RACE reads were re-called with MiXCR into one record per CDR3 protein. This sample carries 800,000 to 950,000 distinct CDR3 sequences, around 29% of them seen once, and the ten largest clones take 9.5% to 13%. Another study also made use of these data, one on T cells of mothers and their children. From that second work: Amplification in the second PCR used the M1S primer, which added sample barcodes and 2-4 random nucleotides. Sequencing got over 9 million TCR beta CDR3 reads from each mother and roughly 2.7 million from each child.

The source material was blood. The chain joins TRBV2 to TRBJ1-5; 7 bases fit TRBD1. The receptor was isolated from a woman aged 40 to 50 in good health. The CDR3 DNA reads TGTGCCAGTGACAGGGACTACAGCAATCAGCCCCAGCATTTT. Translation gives CASDRDYSNQPQHF.